This T cell receptor (beta chain) originates from a study of blood T cells in healthy people across ages. Next came a second PCR, run for about 6 to 11 cycles, which used a sample-barcoded 5' primer along with a J-beta primer mix. TCRdb ran MiXCR on the 5' RACE reads and lists one entry per CDR3 protein. The sample shows approximately 800,000 distinct CDR3 sequences, roughly 25% of them seen only once. Total RNA extracted from each sample amounted to at least 5.5 micrograms. The length of the CDR3 is 15 residues. Germline lookup yields CDR1 SGHRS and CDR2 YFSETQ. With 2 bases clipped from V and 2 bases from J, the junction kept 4 bases outside the gene matches. In its sample, this clonotype was seen a few times. Its antigen is undetermined. Regarding the study as a whole: Roughly linear age-related decline in beta diversity appeared, significant by age approximately 41.

This sample was shared with a second study, whose subject was T cells of mothers and their children. That work adds: The people who donated were three healthy Caucasian mothers and their six children. It was related mother-child pairs that showed slightly higher overlap than unrelated pairs, without reaching significance.

The sequencing sample was made of blood. This TCR was recovered from a boy between 10 and 17 years old in good health. This rearrangement joins TRBV5-1 to TRBJ2-7; 10 nucleotides match TRBD1. DNA of the CDR3: TGCGCCAGCAGCTTTGAGGGGACAGGGGCCTACGAGCAGTACTTC. Translated: CASSFEGTGAYEQYF. The full variable domain, completed using reference TRBV5-1 and TRBJ2-7, is KAGVTQTPRYLIKTRGQQVTLSCSPISGHRSVSWYQQTPGQGLQFLFEYFSETQRNKGNFPGRFSGRQFSNSRSEMNVSTLELGDSALYLCASSFEGTGAYEQYFGPGTRLTVT.